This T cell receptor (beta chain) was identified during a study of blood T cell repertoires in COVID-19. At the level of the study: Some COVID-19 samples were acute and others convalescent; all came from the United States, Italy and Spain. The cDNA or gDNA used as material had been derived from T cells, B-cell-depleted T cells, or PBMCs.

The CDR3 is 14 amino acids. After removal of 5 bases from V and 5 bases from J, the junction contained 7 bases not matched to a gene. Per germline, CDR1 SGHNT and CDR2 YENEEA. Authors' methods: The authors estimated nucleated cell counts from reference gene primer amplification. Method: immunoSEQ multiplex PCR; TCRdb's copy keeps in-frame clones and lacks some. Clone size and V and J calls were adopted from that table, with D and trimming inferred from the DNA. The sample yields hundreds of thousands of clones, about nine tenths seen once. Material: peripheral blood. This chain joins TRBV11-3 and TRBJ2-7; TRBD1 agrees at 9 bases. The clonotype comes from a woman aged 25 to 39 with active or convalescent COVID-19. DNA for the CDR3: TGTGCCAGCAGCCTGGGGGACAGGGCAAACGAGCAGTACTTC. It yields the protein CASSLGDRANEQYF.